This TCR beta chain was sequenced during a study of CD8 T cells in Susac syndrome. The RNA, roughly 0.45 to 1 ug, was put through reverse transcription using random hexamers. The CDR3 of TCR beta was amplified by immunoSEQ multiplex PCR across 54 Vbeta and 13 Jbeta. TCRdb processed the immunoSEQ multiplex PCR reads anew with MiXCR; each CDR3 protein has one entry. This table has about 400,000 distinct CDR3 sequences, approximately 85% appearing once. Whole-study findings and limits: Acknowledgment was made by the study that its TCR sequencing and HLA analysis involved a relatively small number of individuals.

The length of the CDR3 is 15 residues. The junction had 7 bases not matched to a gene; V was cut back by 5 bases and J by 1 base. Germline V gene lookup returns CDR1 MNHEY and CDR2 SMNVEV (reference sequence). For this clonotype: What it binds is unknown.

Sequencing of TCR beta was undertaken in CD8+ and CD4+ T cells derived from blood. TEMRA cells were enriched by FACS, while CD8+ and CD4+ T cells were obtained through a negative isolation that was performed magnetically. Sequencing was done on a sample of CD8+ T cells from PBMCs. The V gene is TRBV27, the J gene TRBJ1-1; TRBD1 matches at 7 bases. This clonotype originated in a human donor with multiple sclerosis. The CDR3 bases are TGTGCCAGCAGTGAACCCAGGGGGGCGAACACTGAAGCTTTCTTT. It translates to CASSEPRGANTEAFF.